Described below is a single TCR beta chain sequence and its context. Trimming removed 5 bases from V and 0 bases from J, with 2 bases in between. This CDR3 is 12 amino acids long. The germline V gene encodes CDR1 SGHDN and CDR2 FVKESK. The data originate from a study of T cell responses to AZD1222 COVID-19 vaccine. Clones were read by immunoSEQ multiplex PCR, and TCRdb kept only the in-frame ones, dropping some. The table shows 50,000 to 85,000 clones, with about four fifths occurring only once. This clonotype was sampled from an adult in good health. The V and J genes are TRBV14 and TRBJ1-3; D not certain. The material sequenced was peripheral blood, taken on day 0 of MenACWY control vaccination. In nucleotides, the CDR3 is TGTGCCAGCAGCAACTCTGGAAACACCATATATTTT. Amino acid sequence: CASSNSGNTIYF.